This T cell receptor beta chain was found in a study of brain metastases from non-small cell lung cancer. The assay was immunoSEQ multiplex PCR, and TCRdb's table has in-frame clones only and misses some. The sample holds about 6,000 clones, roughly 85% seen once. Notes on the study in general: Expanded T-cell clones appeared in approximately 67% of brain metastases over primaries. Brain metastases shared most TCR repertoire with primaries, with sparse T cells.

V lost 4 bases and J 9 bases, leaving 26 bases between the germline ends. The CDR3 length is 17 residues. CDR1 and CDR2 from the germline V gene are SGDLS and YYNGEE. Notes on this clone: Its antigen is undetermined.

This sequence was found in a donor over 35 with non-small cell lung cancer. V usage is TRBV9 and J usage is TRBJ2-1; D is possibly TRBD2 (5 bases). Sequenced material: primary lung tumor tissue. CDR3 amino acids: CASSPIPQAAGGVEQFF. In DNA, the CDR3 is TGTGCCAGCAGCCCTATCCCCCAGGCCGCGGGTGGGGTTGAGCAGTTCTTC.